Below, one T cell receptor beta chain is given with its context. The data were obtained in a study of blood T cell repertoires in COVID-19. Study information: PBMCs, B-cell-depleted T cells, or T cells were the source of the cDNA or gDNA that made up the material.

Using immunoSEQ multiplex PCR, the repertoire was profiled, and TCRdb retains in-frame clones only, with some absent. The data hold approximately 320,000 clones, with approximately 85% observed a single time. CDR3 length: 14 residues. Germline trimming cut 4 bases from V and 1 base from J; bases unmatched to any gene: 3. The V gene's germline CDR1 is LNHDA and CDR2 SQIVND (reference sequence). V and J are TRBV19 and TRBJ1-2; 7 bases line up with TRBD1. Sample: peripheral blood. The receptor's source is a human donor in a cohort sampled during active COVID-19. The DNA of the CDR3 is TGTGCCAGTAGTAGGGGGGACAGTAACTATGGCTACACCTTC. This gives the protein CASSRGDSNYGYTF.